A selection of T cell receptor beta chains follows, all from one sample in a study of T-cell memory formation after mild COVID-19. MiXCR, applied by TCRdb to the 5' RACE reads, yields one record per CDR3 protein. The profile shows 400,000 to 500,000 distinct CDR3 sequences, 15% to 20% of them singletons. Sequences were obtained from PBMCs or a T cell subset sorted from them (not recorded which). These receptors all come from an adult woman who had mild COVID-19 (a few samples of this study predate the infection). Cell type and time point are not known. CDR3s include the opening cysteine and the closing phenylalanine or tryptophan. A D gene is named only where the DNA matches it firmly. Clone size, where shown, is once, few, many, or a class for clones that have expanded.

V gene,clone size,D gene,J gene,CDR3 DNA,CDR3 protein
TRBV29-1,-,TRBD1,TRBJ1-2,TGCAGCGTGGACAGGGGTGTTCACCCAAACTATGGCTACACCTTC,CSVDRGVHPNYGYTF
TRBV20-1,-,-,TRBJ2-1,TGCAGTGCTGGTCGGACTGACGGCAATGAGCAGTTCTTC,CSAGRTDGNEQFF
TRBV5-1,few,-,TRBJ2-3,TGCGCCAGCAGCTTGTCGGACACCCAGCAGGATACGCAGTATTTT,CASSLSDTQQDTQYF
TRBV7-9,-,-,TRBJ1-3,TGTGCCAGCAGCTTATCCAGGCATCTCGGAAACACCATATATTTT,CASSLSRHLGNTIYF
TRBV7-6,-,-,TRBJ2-1,TGTGCCAGCAGCTTATTAGGGGGGAGGAATGAGCAGTTCTTC,CASSLLGGRNEQFF
TRBV24-1,few,TRBD1,TRBJ2-7,TGTGCCACCAGCGCGAAATCCGGGACAGGGTACGAGCAGTACTTC,CATSAKSGTGYEQYF
TRBV9,few,TRBD1,TRBJ1-1,TGTGCCAGCAGCGTAGGCAGGGGGGTGGCCACTGAAGCTTTCTTT,CASSVGRGVATEAFF
TRBV4-2,-,-,TRBJ1-2,TGTGCCAGCAGCCAAGATAGGCGGCGGGGGGCCGATGGCTACACCTTC,CASSQDRRRGADGYTF
TRBV2,-,-,TRBJ2-7,TGTGCCAGCAACATCATACAGGTTGGGGAGCAGTACTTC,CASNIIQVGEQYF
TRBV5-1,-,-,TRBJ1-5,TGCGCCAGCAGCTTGGAGGGGGATGTCAGTCAGCCCCAGCATTTT,CASSLEGDVSQPQHF
TRBV7-2,few,-,TRBJ2-3,TGTGCCAGCAGGACTACCAGCTCCCCGCAGTATTTT,CASRTTSSPQYF
TRBV12-3/TRBV12-4,-,TRBD2,TRBJ2-1,TGTGCCAGCACCCACAGTAGCGGGAGGCAAGCCTACAATGAGCAGTTCTTC,CASTHSSGRQAYNEQFF
TRBV5-1,-,TRBD2,TRBJ2-5,TGCGCCAGCAGCTTGGTACTTCAGACTAGCGGACAAGAGACCCAGTACTTC,CASSLVLQTSGQETQYF
TRBV9,-,-,TRBJ1-4,TGTGCCAGCAGCGTCTCCGGGAAGACTAATGAAAAACTGTTTTTT,CASSVSGKTNEKLFF